One sample yielded the 12 T cell receptor beta chains listed below, sequenced in a study of cytomegalovirus exposure and HLA in healthy donors. 60 Vbeta and 13 Jbeta primers were used in PCR. Profiling relied on immunoSEQ multiplex PCR, and the TCRdb table lists in-frame clones only, not all of them. The sample has 35,000 to 45,000 clones; the top ten hold 7.5% to 9.5%. Sample: PBMCs. These receptors were obtained from a middle-aged man in good health and CMV-seropositive.

As to this clone: The identical CDR3 is also encoded by other nucleotide sequences in the sample. The CDR3: CASSWGQGGGELFF. The CDR3 DNA is TGCGCCAGCAGCTGGGGACAGGGCGGCGGGGAGCTGTTTTTT. The chain combines TRBV5-1 with TRBJ2-2, with TRBD1 matching over 9 bases. Germline trimming cut 3 bases from V and 7 bases from J; bases unmatched to any gene: 4. The CDR3 contains 14 residues. CDR1 is SGHRS and CDR2 is YFSETQ in the germline V gene.

The chain joins TRBV5-5 to TRBJ2-5, with D possibly TRBD1 on 5 matching bases. The CDR3 spans 15 residues. CDR1 and CDR2 from the germline V gene are SGHKS and YYEKEE (reference sequence). Trimming pared 4 bases from V and 2 bases from J, leaving 15 bases between. The CDR3 loop is CASSPGWAGQETQYF. CDR3 DNA: TGTGCCAGCAGCCCCGGGTGGGCAGGGCAAGAGACCCAGTACTTC.

V gene TRBV2 combines with J gene TRBJ2-1, with D tentatively TRBD1 (6 bases). The V end lost 11 bases, the J end lost 8 bases, and 22 bases lay between the germline ends. This CDR3 contains 14 residues. The germline V gene has CDR1 SNHLY and CDR2 FYNNEI. CDR3 protein: CAPAGEHARDEQFF. CDR3 DNA sequence: TGTGCCCCTGCAGGGGAGCATGCTAGGGATGAGCAGTTCTTC.

This rearrangement joins TRBV9 to TRBJ2-3; tentatively, D is TRBD2 (6 bases). V lost 0 bases, J lost 4 bases, and 9 bases lay in between. CDR3 size: 14 residues. Germline CDR1 reads SGDLS; CDR2 reads YYNGEE. This CDR3 is CASSVAPGADTQYF. The CDR3 DNA follows: TGTGCCAGCAGCGTAGCCCCGGGGGCAGATACGCAGTATTTT.

V and J are TRBV4-1 and TRBJ2-7; D might be TRBD1 (7 bases). The CDR3 is 15 residues long. From germline, CDR1 is MGHRA and CDR2 YSYEKL. V was clipped by 1 base and J by 3 bases, with 13 bases between them. CDR3 coding DNA: TGCGCCAGCAGCCAAGGGCAGGGGGGACTCTACGAGCAGTACTTC. It is translated as CASSQGQGGLYEQYF.

The rearrangement uses TRBV7-9 and TRBJ1-1; 9 nucleotides align to TRBD1. CDR3 length equals 14 residues. CDR1 is SEHNR and CDR2 is FQNEAQ in the germline V gene (reference sequence). V trimming: 7 bases; J trimming: 4 bases; junction bases outside the gene matches: 7. The CDR3 DNA sequence: TGTGCCAGCACCACACAGGGGGCGCGCACTGAAGCTTTCTTT. It translates to CASTTQGARTEAFF.

The chain uses TRBV10-3 and TRBJ1-3, with TRBD1 matching 8 bases. The CDR3 covers 15 residues. Trimming cost V 6 bases and J 4 bases; bases outside gene matches: 8. In germline, CDR1 is ENHRY, CDR2 SYGVKD. CDR3 DNA: TGTGCCATCAGATCAGGACAGGGCCGAGGAAACACCATATATTTT. Amino acids: CAIRSGQGRGNTIYF.

The rearrangement joins TRBV11-3 to TRBJ1-2; D not resolved. Per the germline V gene, CDR1 is SGHNT and CDR2 is YENEEA. Trimming pared 0 bases from V and 8 bases from J, leaving 10 bases between. The CDR3 runs 13 residues. The CDR3 bases are TGTGCCAGCAGCTTAGAAATGGGAGGAGGCTACACCTTC. Protein product: CASSLEMGGGYTF.

The chain couples TRBV7-6 to TRBJ2-2; 7 nucleotides line up with TRBD1. In germline, CDR1 is SGHVS, CDR2 FNYEAQ. This CDR3 has 15 residues. J was trimmed by 7 bases and V by 4 bases; bases with no gene match: 9. The CDR3 region has the DNA TGTGCCAGCAGCTACAAACAGGGGATGGACGGGGAGCTGTTTTTT. Translated: CASSYKQGMDGELFF.

Concerning this clone: Other DNA sequences in the sample encode the same CDR3. The V call is TRBV7-2, the J call TRBJ1-2; the match to TRBD1 covers 7 bases. Germline CDR1 SGHTA, CDR2 FQGNSA. J was trimmed by 5 bases and V by 6 bases; bases with no gene match: 6. The CDR3 runs 13 residues. This CDR3 reads CASSPGTEYGYTF. CDR3 bases: TGTGCCAGCAGTCCCGGGACAGAATATGGCTACACCTTC.

V usage is TRBV5-1 and J usage is TRBJ2-7, with D possibly matching TRBD1 (5 bases). Trimming removed 4 bases from V and 2 bases from J, with 16 bases in between. Germline V gene sequence: CDR1 SGHRS, CDR2 YFSETQ. This CDR3 contains 15 residues. The DNA of the CDR3 is TGCGCCAGCAGCACGGGTGGGGCGACGACCTACGAGCAGTACTTC. Protein sequence: CASSTGGATTYEQYF.

The V call is TRBV6-5, the J call TRBJ2-7; D is perhaps TRBD1 (6 bases). CDR3 length equals 15 residues. V was pared by 2 bases and J by 4 bases, with 15 bases between. CDR1 MNHEY and CDR2 SVGAGI come from the germline V gene. In nucleotides, the CDR3 is TGTGCCAGCAGTTACGGGGCAGGGGTTTCATACGAGCAGTACTTC. This codes for CASSYGAGVSYEQYF.